A selection of T cell receptor beta chains follows, all from one sample in a study of T cell responses to AZD1222 COVID-19 vaccine. Profiled with immunoSEQ multiplex PCR; TCRdb holds only in-frame clones, not every one. The sample lists fewer than 90,000 clones, roughly 90% occurring once. The material sequenced was peripheral blood, taken on day 0 of AZD1222 vaccination. The receptors were sampled from an adult in good health. CDR3s include the opening cysteine and the closing phenylalanine or tryptophan.

CDR3 protein	V gene	J gene
CASSLLMDEPGYTF	TRBV5-8	TRBJ1-2
CASSSSSGGAKNIQYF	TRBV7-2	TRBJ2-4
CASTLGQHYGYTF	TRBV19	TRBJ1-2
CASSQAGTWSGEQFF	TRBV3-1/TRBV3-2	TRBJ2-1
CASSLQGRQPQHF	TRBV12-3/TRBV12-4	TRBJ1-5
CASSLRDSGANVLTF	TRBV5-5	TRBJ2-6
CASSSGGGGTDTQYF	TRBV3-1/TRBV3-2	TRBJ2-3
CASSQVGRLASYNEQFF	TRBV4-1	TRBJ2-1
CSVDFGGKGTEAFF	TRBV29-1	TRBJ1-1
CASSLSPGPQHF	TRBV7-8	TRBJ1-5
CAITQTGGGTGELFF	TRBV10-3	TRBJ2-2